The rows below give T cell receptor beta chains drawn from one sample of a study of blood T cell repertoires in COVID-19. Profiling relied on immunoSEQ multiplex PCR, and the TCRdb table lists in-frame clones only, not all of them. This repertoire shows 60,000 to 75,000 clones, approximately 91% found once; its top ten account for less than 2%. The specimen was peripheral blood. Receptors were obtained from a human donor in a cohort sampled during active COVID-19. Both conserved end residues are part of each CDR3. A D gene is named only where the DNA matches it firmly. Not all rows give a size; the values are once, few, many and, for expanded clones, a class.

cdr3_length	v_call	d_call	j_call	clone_size	cdr3_nt	cdr3_aa
21	TRBV12-5	TRBD1	TRBJ1-1	-	TGTGCTAGTGGTTTGGTCATTGGGGGGGGACAGGTCGGGTCTTTCAACACTGAAGCTTTCTTT	CASGLVIGGGQVGSFNTEAFF
17	TRBV19	TRBD2	TRBJ2-3	-	TGTGCCAGTAGTAGCCGGGGGCTAGCGGGAGCCACAGATACGCAGTATTTT	CASSSRGLAGATDTQYF
15	TRBV7-9	TRBD1	TRBJ2-7	-	TGTGCCAGCAGCAACGGACAGGGGGACGGAGACGAGCAGTACTTC	CASSNGQGDGDEQYF
16	TRBV28	-	TRBJ1-1	-	TGTGCCAGCAGTATTCCGAGGGGAGGAGGGAACACTGAAGCTTTCTTT	CASSIPRGGGNTEAFF
15	TRBV6-5	-	TRBJ2-1	-	TGTGCCAGCAGTTGGCGCGGGGTCGCGTATGATGAGCAGTTCTTC	CASSWRGVAYDEQFF
17	TRBV7-2	-	TRBJ1-1	-	TGTGCCAGCAGCTTAGTGATACTCCGAAGCTATGGCACTGAAGCTTTCTTT	CASSLVILRSYGTEAFF
15	TRBV28	TRBD2	TRBJ2-1	once	TGTGCCAGCAGCCTTAGCGGGAGCTCCTACAATGAGCAGTTCTTC	CASSLSGSSYNEQFF
11	TRBV20-1	-	TRBJ1-2	once	TGCAGTGCCACGACAGGCTCTGGCTACACCTTC	CSATTGSGYTF
15	TRBV18	-	TRBJ2-3	-	TGTGCCAGCTCACCACGGGCGGGTAGCACAGATACGCAGTATTTT	CASSPRAGSTDTQYF
15	TRBV7-2	TRBD2	TRBJ2-3	-	TGTGCCAGCAGCTTCAACGGGAGGGCGGGGGATACGCAGTATTTT	CASSFNGRAGDTQYF
14	TRBV19	TRBD2	TRBJ2-3	-	TGTGCCACCGGGACTAGCGGGAGTGCAGATACGCAGTATTTT	CATGTSGSADTQYF
15	TRBV11-2	-	TRBJ1-5	-	TGTGCCAGCAGCTTAGGTCCAGGGGACAATCAGCCCCAGCATTTT	CASSLGPGDNQPQHF
14	TRBV7-9	-	TRBJ1-2	-	TGTGCCAGCAGCTTAGCGGGGCAGGGGACTGGCTACACCTTC	CASSLAGQGTGYTF
15	TRBV7-2	TRBD2	TRBJ2-7	few	TGTGCCAGCAGCTGGGGCGGGAGACCCCTCTACGAGCAGTACTTC	CASSWGGRPLYEQYF
13	TRBV4-2	-	TRBJ2-7	-	TGTGCCAGCAGCCGACTGGGAGGCTACGAGCAGTACTTC	CASSRLGGYEQYF
15	TRBV7-3	TRBD1	TRBJ1-1	-	TGTGCCAGCAGCAGACAGGGAGCAGGGATGACTGAAGCTTTCTTT	CASSRQGAGMTEAFF
14	TRBV4-1	-	TRBJ1-2	-	TGCGCCAGCAGCCAAACCACAGAGTTCTATGGCTACACCTTC	CASSQTTEFYGYTF
13	TRBV7-8	-	TRBJ2-1	-	TGTGCCAGCAGCTTAGACAGGAAAAATGAGCAGTTCTTC	CASSLDRKNEQFF
19	TRBV7-6	TRBD2	TRBJ2-7	-	TGTGCCAGCAGCCGTAACGGGGTCAGCGGACTAGCGGGAGGGGACGAGCAGTACTTC	CASSRNGVSGLAGGDEQYF
15	TRBV28	-	TRBJ1-5	-	TGTGCCAGCAGTTTATACAGGGCACGCAATCAGCCCCAGCATTTT	CASSLYRARNQPQHF
17	TRBV3-1/TRBV3-2	TRBD2	TRBJ2-7	-	TGTGCCAGCAGCTACATGGGGAGCGGGAGGGCAGGGTACGAGCAGTACTTC	CASSYMGSGRAGYEQYF
11	TRBV27	-	TRBJ2-3	-	TGTGCCAGCACCCACACAGATACGCAGTATTTT	CASTHTDTQYF
14	TRBV28	TRBD2	TRBJ2-5	-	TGTGCCAGCAGTTTGGGAGGGGTGGGCGAGACCCAGTACTTC	CASSLGGVGETQYF
15	TRBV6-2/TRBV6-3	-	TRBJ2-2	-	TGTGCCAGCAGTTCTTTTCAGGGGTGGACCGGGGAGCTGTTTTTT	CASSSFQGWTGELFF
16	TRBV5-4	TRBD2	TRBJ2-1	-	TGTGCCAGCAGCCGAGGGTCGGGAGGTGGGTACAATGAGCAGTTCTTC	CASSRGSGGGYNEQFF
14	TRBV7-2	-	TRBJ1-5	-	TGTGCCAGCAGCTTGGACAGCCGCAATCAGCCCCAGCATTTT	CASSLDSRNQPQHF
17	TRBV19	TRBD1	TRBJ2-4	once	TGTGCCAGTAGTAGCGGACAGGGGGCCGTTACCAAAAACATTCAGTACTTC	CASSSGQGAVTKNIQYF
12	TRBV28	TRBD1	TRBJ1-5	few	TGTGCGGATGGGGACAGTGCGGGGCCCCAGCATTTT	CADGDSAGPQHF
13	TRBV5-1	TRBD1	TRBJ2-7	-	TGCGCCAGCAGCTTAGACAGGGCCTACGAGCAGTACTTC	CASSLDRAYEQYF
20	TRBV15	TRBD2	TRBJ2-7	-	TGTGCCACCAGCAGAGAGACCGGGAGAGGACTAGCGGGGCCAGCCTACGAGCAGTACTTC	CATSRETGRGLAGPAYEQYF
13	TRBV9	-	TRBJ2-7	-	TGTGCCAGCAGCGCTGGGGACTTCTCCGAGCAGTACTTC	CASSAGDFSEQYF
16	TRBV6-6	-	TRBJ2-3	-	TGTGCCAGCAGTACCCTTAGCGGCCCAAGCACAGATACGCAGTATTTT	CASSTLSGPSTDTQYF
14	TRBV10-3	-	TRBJ2-5	-	TGTGCCATCAGTGAGTCCACCGACAAAGAGACCCAGTACTTC	CAISESTDKETQYF
15	TRBV28	-	TRBJ1-4	-	TGTGCCAGCAGCCCACAACAGGGTTGGAATGAAAAACTGTTTTTT	CASSPQQGWNEKLFF
17	TRBV7-9	TRBD1	TRBJ2-3	-	TGTGCCAGCAGCTCAGTGGACAGGGATTGGGGTCGGGATACGCAGTATTTT	CASSSVDRDWGRDTQYF
15	TRBV6-5	TRBD2	TRBJ2-1	-	TGTGCCTCCGCTGTGGCGGGAGGAACCTACAATGAGCAGTTCTTC	CASAVAGGTYNEQFF
15	TRBV7-6	TRBD2	TRBJ2-1	-	TGTGCCAGCAGCCCGGGACTAGCGGGAGCGGGTGAGCAGTTCTTC	CASSPGLAGAGEQFF
15	TRBV19	TRBD1	TRBJ2-4	few	TGTGCCAGTAGTATCGGGACAGTCCCCAAAAACATTCAGTACTTC	CASSIGTVPKNIQYF
15	TRBV27	TRBD2	TRBJ2-1	-	TGTGCCAGCAGTTTCCTCCTAGCGGGAGTGGGTGAGCAGTTCTTC	CASSFLLAGVGEQFF
15	TRBV5-1	TRBD1	TRBJ2-5	once	TGCGCCAGCAGCTTCCAGGGGGCTTACCAAGAGACCCAGTACTTC	CASSFQGAYQETQYF
14	TRBV11-3	TRBD1	TRBJ1-3	-	TGTGCCAGTGGACAGGGGCCCGCTGGAAACACCATATATTTT	CASGQGPAGNTIYF
17	TRBV29-1	TRBD1	TRBJ2-5	-	TGCAGCGTTCTCTCCGGGACAGCCATGAGGTACCAAGAGACCCAGTACTTC	CSVLSGTAMRYQETQYF
15	TRBV28	TRBD1	TRBJ1-6	-	TGTGCCAGCAGTTTTAGTCACAGGGGGCTTTCACCCCTCCACTTT	CASSFSHRGLSPLHF
14	TRBV5-5	TRBD1	TRBJ2-5	-	TGTGCCAGCAGATCGGGACAGGTTCAAGAGACCCAGTACTTC	CASRSGQVQETQYF
15	TRBV11-2	-	TRBJ2-3	-	TGTGCCAGCAGCCCAATTGTAGCGTTCACAGATACGCAGTATTTT	CASSPIVAFTDTQYF